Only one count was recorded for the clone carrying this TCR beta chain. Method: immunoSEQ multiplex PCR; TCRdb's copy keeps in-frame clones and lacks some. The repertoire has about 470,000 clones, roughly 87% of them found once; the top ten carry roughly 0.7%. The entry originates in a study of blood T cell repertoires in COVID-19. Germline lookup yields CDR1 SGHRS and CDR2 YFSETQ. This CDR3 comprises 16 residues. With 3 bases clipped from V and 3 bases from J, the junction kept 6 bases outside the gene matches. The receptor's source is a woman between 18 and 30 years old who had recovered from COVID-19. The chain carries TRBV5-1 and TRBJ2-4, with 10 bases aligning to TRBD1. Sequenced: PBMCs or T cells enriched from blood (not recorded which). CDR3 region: CASSSRGTGVKNIQYF. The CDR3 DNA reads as TGCGCCAGCAGCTCCCGCGGGACAGGGGTCAAAAACATTCAGTACTTC.